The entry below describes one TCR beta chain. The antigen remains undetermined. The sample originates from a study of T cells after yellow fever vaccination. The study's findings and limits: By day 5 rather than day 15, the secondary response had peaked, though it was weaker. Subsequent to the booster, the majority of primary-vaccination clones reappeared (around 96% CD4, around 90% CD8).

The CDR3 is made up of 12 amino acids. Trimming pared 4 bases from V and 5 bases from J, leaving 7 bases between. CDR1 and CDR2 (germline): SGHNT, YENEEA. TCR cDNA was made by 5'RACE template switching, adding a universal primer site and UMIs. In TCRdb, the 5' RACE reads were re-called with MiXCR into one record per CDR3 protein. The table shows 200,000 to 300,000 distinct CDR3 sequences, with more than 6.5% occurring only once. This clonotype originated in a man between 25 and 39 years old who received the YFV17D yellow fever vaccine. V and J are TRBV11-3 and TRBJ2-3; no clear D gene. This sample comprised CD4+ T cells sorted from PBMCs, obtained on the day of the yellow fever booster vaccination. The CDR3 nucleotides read TGTGCCAGCAGCTCCCGCAAAGATACGCAGTATTTT. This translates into CASSSRKDTQYF.